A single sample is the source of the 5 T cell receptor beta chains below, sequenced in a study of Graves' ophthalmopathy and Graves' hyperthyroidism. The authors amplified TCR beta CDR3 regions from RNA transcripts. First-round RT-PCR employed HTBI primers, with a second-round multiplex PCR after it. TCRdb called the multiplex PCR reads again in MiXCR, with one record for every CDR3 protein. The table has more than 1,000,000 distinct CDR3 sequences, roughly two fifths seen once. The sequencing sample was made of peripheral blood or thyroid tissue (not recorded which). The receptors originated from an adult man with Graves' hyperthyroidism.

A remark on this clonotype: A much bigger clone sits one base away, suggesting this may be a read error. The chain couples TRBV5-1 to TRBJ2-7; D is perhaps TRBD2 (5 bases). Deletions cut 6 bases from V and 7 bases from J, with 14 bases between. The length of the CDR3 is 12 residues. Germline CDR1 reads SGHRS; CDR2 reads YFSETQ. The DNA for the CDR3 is TGCGCCAGCACCCCGGGGATCGGAGAGCAGTACTTC. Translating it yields CASTPGIGEQYF. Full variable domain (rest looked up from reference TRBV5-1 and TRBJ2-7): KAGVTQTPRYLIKTRGQQVTLSCSPISGHRSVSWYQQTPGQGLQFLFEYFSETQRNKGNFPGRFSGRQFSNSRSEMNVSTLELGDSALYLCASTPGIGEQYFGPGTRLTVT.

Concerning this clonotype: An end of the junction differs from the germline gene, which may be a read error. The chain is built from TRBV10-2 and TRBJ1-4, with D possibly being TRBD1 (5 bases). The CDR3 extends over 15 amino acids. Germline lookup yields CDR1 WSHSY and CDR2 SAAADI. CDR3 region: CASSYPTPDTEKLFF. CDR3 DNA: TGTGCCAGCAGTTATCCCACGCCGGACACTGAAAAACTGTTTTTT.

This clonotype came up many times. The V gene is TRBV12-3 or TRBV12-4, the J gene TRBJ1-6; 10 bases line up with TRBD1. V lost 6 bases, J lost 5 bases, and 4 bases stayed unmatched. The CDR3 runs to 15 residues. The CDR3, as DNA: TGTGCCAGCAGGACAGGGGGCGCCGATAATTCACCCCTCCACTTT. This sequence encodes CASRTGGADNSPLHF.

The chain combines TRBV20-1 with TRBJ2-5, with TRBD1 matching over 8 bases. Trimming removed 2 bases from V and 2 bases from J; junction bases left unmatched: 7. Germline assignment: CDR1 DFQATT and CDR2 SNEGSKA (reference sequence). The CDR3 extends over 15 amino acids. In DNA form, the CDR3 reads TGCAGTGCTAGAAGGTGGACAGGGCGTCAAGAGACCCAGTACTTC. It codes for CSARRWTGRQETQYF.

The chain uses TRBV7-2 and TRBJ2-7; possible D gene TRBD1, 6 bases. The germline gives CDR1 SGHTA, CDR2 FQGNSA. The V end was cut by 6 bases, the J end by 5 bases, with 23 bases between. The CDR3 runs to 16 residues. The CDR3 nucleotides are TGTGCCAGCAGTTCCCAACCCGGGACAAGGAACGACGAGCAGTACTTC. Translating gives CASSSQPGTRNDEQYF.